The present entry profiles one TCR beta chain with its context. The antigen is unknown. Profiling relied on immunoSEQ multiplex PCR, and the TCRdb table lists in-frame clones only, not all of them. The top ten clones hold less than 25% of a sample with some 86,000 clones, 75% to 85% of them seen once. This specimen belongs to a study of T cell responses to AZD1222 COVID-19 vaccine. On the study more broadly: The analysis combined second doses at about 4 or about 12 weeks.

The study's findings and limits: Mostly white British, mostly female donors; authors suggested clonal diversity may be underestimated. None of the repertoires were sampled until the peak T cell response had passed. A rise in Spike-specific TCR breadth and depth followed two AZD1222 doses.

The CDR3 loop spans 13 amino acids. The V gene's germline CDR1 is MNHNS and CDR2 SASEGT. Between the trimmed V and J ends, which lost 0 bases and 8 bases, there was a span of 8 bases. Material: peripheral blood, obtained on day 0 of AZD1222 vaccination. The sequence came from an adult in good health. The chain uses TRBV6-1 and TRBJ1-5, with D maybe TRBD1 (5 bases). CDR3 sequence (DNA): TGTGCCAGCAGTGAAGCTGCGGGGGAGCCCCAGCATTTT. It specifies CASSEAAGEPQHF.